The 28 T cell receptor beta chains presented below share a single source sample, sequenced in a study of CD8+ T cells in alopecia areata. Treatment: oral pan-JAK inhibitor, 5-10 mg twice daily. RNA extraction was followed by reverse transcription into cDNA, which acted as the sequencing template. Assay: immunoSEQ multiplex PCR; the TCRdb copy retains only in-frame clones and omits some. The repertoire holds 150,000 to 200,000 clones, about 60% seen once, with around 14% in the top ten. Sample: CD4+ T cells sorted from blood, taken at week 24, from a patient treated with tofacitinib. All receptors derive from a human donor with alopecia areata.

V usage is TRBV19 and J usage is TRBJ1-6, with TRBD1 matching over 10 bases. Germline V gives CDR1 LNHDA, CDR2 SQIVND (reference sequence). V was clipped by 3 bases and J by 6 bases; unmatched bases: 2. The CDR3 covers 15 residues. This CDR3 is CASSIGQGVNSPLHF. The CDR3 DNA reads TGTGCCAGTAGTATTGGACAGGGGGTTAATTCACCCCTCCACTTT.

V gene TRBV29-1 combines with J gene TRBJ2-5; D perhaps matches TRBD2 (6 bases). The CDR3 spans 11 residues. V gave up 6 bases and J gave up 5 bases, with 10 bases separating them. Germline values: CDR1 SQVTM, CDR2 ANQGSEA. In nucleotides, the CDR3 is TGCAGCGTCTCGGGAGCGGAGACCCAGTACTTC. This gives the protein CSVSGAETQYF.

This chain links TRBV7-8 with TRBJ2-1, with D perhaps matching TRBD2 (5 bases). Germline CDR1 is SGHVS and CDR2 is FQNEAQ. The CDR3 runs 16 residues. V dropped 1 base and J dropped 0 bases, with 10 bases sitting between them. The CDR3, as DNA: TGTGCCAGCAGCTTAGTGCGGGTTAGCTCCTACAATGAGCAGTTCTTC. Its translation: CASSLVRVSSYNEQFF. The full variable domain, with the rest looked up from reference TRBV7-8 and TRBJ2-1, is GAGVSQSPRYKVAKRGQDVALRCDPISGHVSLFWYQQALGQGPEFLTYFQNEAQLDKSGLPSDRFFAERPEGSVSTLKIQRTQQEDSAVYLCASSLVRVSSYNEQFFGPGTRLTVL.

The CDR3 bases are TGTGCCAGCAGTGAGGTGTCCAGGGGTTACAATGAGCAGTTCTTC. It yields the protein CASSEVSRGYNEQFF. This chain links TRBV2 with TRBJ2-1; a weak D match, TRBD1 (6 bases). V was trimmed by 3 bases and J by 4 bases, leaving 13 bases between them. Per germline, CDR1 SNHLY and CDR2 FYNNEI. The CDR3 loop spans 15 amino acids.

The chain carries TRBV10-3 and TRBJ1-5; D unclear. This CDR3 is 13 amino acids long. V lost 0 bases, J lost 7 bases, and 7 bases lay in between. Germline CDR1 reads ENHRY; CDR2 reads SYGVKD. The CDR3: CAISESRDQPQHF. The CDR3 region has the DNA TGTGCCATCAGTGAGTCGCGCGACCAGCCCCAGCATTTT.

The chain is built from TRBV29-1 and TRBJ2-3; TRBD1 matches at 9 bases. This CDR3 region has 15 residues. Germline CDR1 and CDR2: SQVTM and ANQGSEA. Germline trimming cut 7 bases from V and 0 bases from J; bases unmatched to any gene: 8. CDR3 sequence reads: CSARSGTGSTDTQYF. As DNA, the CDR3 is TGCAGCGCTAGATCCGGGACAGGGAGCACAGATACGCAGTATTTT.

This chain joins TRBV27 and TRBJ2-5, with a weak D call TRBD1 (6 bases). The CDR3 contains 15 residues. The V gene's germline CDR1 is MNHEY and CDR2 SMNVEV (reference sequence). The ends were cut back, 4 bases at V and 1 base at J, with 13 bases in the middle. CDR3 DNA sequence: TGTGCCAGCAGTTCCACAGGGTGGGTCCAAGAGACCCAGTACTTC. Translation gives CASSSTGWVQETQYF.

The J gene is TRBJ1-2, the V gene TRBV20-1; TRBD1 is a possible D gene (5 bases). This CDR3 has 9 amino acids. Germline CDR1 reads DFQATT; CDR2 reads SNEGSKA (reference sequence). CDR3 in amino acids: CTGTYGYTF. CDR3 DNA sequence: TGCACCGGGACCTATGGCTACACCTTC.

This sequence joins TRBV29-1 and TRBJ1-1; TRBD1 matches 8 bases. Trimming at V came to 7 bases and at J to 4 bases, leaving 8 bases not matched to a gene. CDR1 and CDR2 from the germline V gene are SQVTM and ANQGSEA. This CDR3 has 13 amino acids. As DNA, the CDR3 is TGCAGCGCCGAAGACAGGGGAGGCACTGAAGCTTTCTTT. It translates to CSAEDRGGTEAFF.

V is TRBV30 and J is TRBJ1-1, with 7 bases identical to TRBD1. From germline, CDR1 is GTSNPN and CDR2 SVGIG (reference sequence). The CDR3 loop spans 15 amino acids. J was trimmed by 7 bases and V by 3 bases; bases with no gene match: 14. The CDR3 is CAWSLGTVPTIEAFF. The CDR3 DNA follows: TGTGCCTGGAGCCTCGGGACAGTTCCTACGATTGAAGCTTTCTTT.

The chain is built from TRBV29-1 and TRBJ2-7; TRBD2 agrees at 14 bases. In germline, CDR1 is SQVTM, CDR2 ANQGSEA. This CDR3 has 15 residues. J gave up 2 bases and V 4 bases, and 4 bases lay outside the gene matches. CDR3 DNA: TGCAGCGTTGGGACTAGCGGGGGGCACCCCTACGAGCAGTACTTC. It yields the protein CSVGTSGGHPYEQYF.

This chain connects TRBV9 to TRBJ1-1; D gene uncertain. V was clipped by 1 base and J by 7 bases, with 17 bases between them. The CDR3 totals 15 residues. Germline CDR1 and CDR2: SGDLS and YYNGEE. The CDR3 nucleotides read TGTGCCAGCAGCGTATCTATGGCAAGAACAAATGAAGCTTTCTTT. As protein: CASSVSMARTNEAFF. The entire variable domain, with the rest obtained from reference TRBV9 and TRBJ1-1, is as follows: DSGVTQTPKHLITATGQRVTLRCSPRSGDLSVYWYQQSLDQGLQFLIQYYNGEERAKGNILERFSAQQFPDLHSELNLSSLELGDSALYFCASSVSMARTNEAFFGQGTRLTVV.

This clone showed up just a few times. The chain links TRBV5-1 to TRBJ1-1; 8 bases are shared with TRBD1. The CDR3 length is 15 residues. The germline V gene has CDR1 SGHRS and CDR2 YFSETQ. V was pared by 1 base and J by 5 bases, with 7 bases of the junction left unmatched. In DNA form, the CDR3 reads TGCGCCAGCAGCTTGTATGGCCAGGGGGCAACTGAAGCTTTCTTT. Protein sequence: CASSLYGQGATEAFF. The variable domain in full, completed from reference TRBV5-1 and TRBJ1-1, reads KAGVTQTPRYLIKTRGQQVTLSCSPISGHRSVSWYQQTPGQGLQFLFEYFSETQRNKGNFPGRFSGRQFSNSRSEMNVSTLELGDSALYLCASSLYGQGATEAFFGQGTRLTVV.

The rearrangement links TRBV6-6 to TRBJ1-6, with D maybe TRBD1 (5 bases). In germline, CDR1 is MNHNY, CDR2 SVGAGI (reference sequence). CDR3 size: 12 residues. V was pared by 0 bases and J by 12 bases, with 6 bases between. In nucleotides, the CDR3 is TGTGCCAGCAGTTACTCCGGGGGACCCCTCCACTTT. Its translation: CASSYSGGPLHF.

This clone was seen a single time. V and J are TRBV10-3 and TRBJ2-7; D remains ambiguous. Germline CDR1 is ENHRY and CDR2 is SYGVKD. The CDR3 loop spans 12 amino acids. V dropped 3 bases and J dropped 4 bases, with 7 bases sitting between them. The CDR3 coding sequence is TGTGCCATCAGTGAATCCCGGTACGAGCAGTACTTC. Residues: CAISESRYEQYF.

J is TRBJ2-5 and V is TRBV20-1; D is uncertain. Trimming left V 3 bases short and J 3 bases short, with 5 bases between. The CDR3 runs to 11 residues. Germline CDR1 is DFQATT and CDR2 is SNEGSKA (reference sequence). Here the CDR3 reads CSARMKETQYF. The CDR3 DNA sequence: TGCAGTGCTAGGATGAAAGAGACCCAGTACTTC.

This clone was picked up a small number of times. This rearrangement joins TRBV18 to TRBJ2-5; no reliable D call. The CDR3 covers 12 residues. V was trimmed by 3 bases and J by 9 bases, leaving 11 bases between them. Germline loops: CDR1 KGHSH, CDR2 LQKENI. CDR3 in amino acids: CASSPAGRAQYF. Written as DNA, the CDR3 is TGTGCCAGCTCACCGGCAGGTAGGGCCCAGTACTTC.

This clone appeared a few times. The rearrangement uses TRBV19 and TRBJ1-5, with 7 positions matching TRBD1. CDR3 length equals 18 residues. Germline-derived CDR1 and CDR2 are LNHDA and SQIVND (reference sequence). The V gene end was trimmed by 4 bases and the J gene end by 3 bases; junction bases not matched to a gene: 15. CDR3 sequence: CASSRGQVEVGFNQPQHF. CDR3 bases: TGTGCCAGTAGTAGAGGACAGGTCGAGGTTGGGTTCAATCAGCCCCAGCATTTT.

The genes are TRBV14 and TRBJ2-5; D uncertain. The germline V and J ends were trimmed by 1 base and 4 bases, with 4 bases remaining between them. CDR3 size: 12 residues. From germline, CDR1 is SGHDN and CDR2 FVKESK. The CDR3 loop reads CASSQGLETQYF. In DNA form, the CDR3 reads TGTGCCAGCAGCCAAGGTTTAGAGACCCAGTACTTC.

The rearrangement joins TRBV30 to TRBJ2-1; a weak D match, TRBD2 (6 bases). The CDR3 extends over 11 amino acids. The V end was cut by 8 bases, the J end by 4 bases, with 9 bases between. The germline CDR1 and CDR2 sequences are GTSNPN and SVGIG (reference sequence). CDR3: CAGGTYNEQFF. CDR3 nucleotides: TGTGCCGGTGGGACTTACAATGAGCAGTTCTTC.

The chain combines TRBV30 with TRBJ1-6; TRBD1 matches 8 bases. V was pared by 8 bases and J by 5 bases, with 8 bases of the junction left unmatched. The V gene's germline CDR1 is GTSNPN and CDR2 SVGIG (reference sequence). This CDR3 spans 14 amino acids. The CDR3 loop is CAGTGRGNNSPLHF. CDR3 DNA sequence: TGTGCCGGGACAGGAAGAGGGAATAATTCACCCCTCCACTTT.

The rearrangement uses TRBV27 and TRBJ2-7, with D possibly matching TRBD1 (5 bases). In germline, CDR1 is MNHEY, CDR2 SMNVEV (reference sequence). V was pared by 6 bases and J by 0 bases, with 12 bases between. This CDR3 has 14 amino acids. CDR3 bases: TGTGCCAGCAGCCCAGGGCCCCTCTCCTACGAGCAGTACTTC. It specifies CASSPGPLSYEQYF.

This clone is a singleton in its sample. The rearrangement uses TRBV30 and TRBJ2-1; D uncertain. Deletions cut 2 bases from V and 0 bases from J, with 11 bases between. Germline loops: CDR1 GTSNPN, CDR2 SVGIG (reference sequence). The CDR3 has 15 residues. The CDR3 loop reads CAWSQGSGSYNEQFF. The CDR3 bases are TGTGCCTGGAGTCAAGGGTCGGGCTCCTACAATGAGCAGTTCTTC.

This clone showed up just once. V and J are TRBV7-2 and TRBJ1-2, with D possibly TRBD1 on 6 matching bases. V was cut by 5 bases and J by 13 bases, with 26 bases left in between. Germline V lookup: CDR1 SGHTA, CDR2 FQGNSA. The CDR3 sequence is 15 residues long. Written as DNA, the CDR3 is TGTGCCAGCAGCAGAGGGGGGGTCGGTGAAGGATTGAGCACCTTC. As protein: CASSRGGVGEGLSTF.

V gene TRBV6-5 combines with J gene TRBJ1-1; no firm D call. Germline loops: CDR1 MNHEY, CDR2 SVGAGI. Between the trimmed V and J ends, which lost 6 bases and 1 base, there was a span of 15 bases. The CDR3 is made up of 15 amino acids. CDR3: CASRSQLRANTEAFF. The DNA for the CDR3 is TGTGCCAGCAGAAGCCAGCTGAGGGCGAACACTGAAGCTTTCTTT.

The rearrangement links TRBV29-1 to TRBJ1-1, with D uncertain. The CDR3 is 10 amino acids. Between the trimmed V and J ends, which lost 4 bases and 8 bases, there was a span of 8 bases. Looked up from germline, CDR1 is SQVTM and CDR2 is ANQGSEA. CDR3 sequence (DNA): TGCAGCGTTGGGGGTCCAGAAGCTTTCTTT. Amino acid sequence: CSVGGPEAFF.

The chain has TRBV5-1 and TRBJ2-1, with D uncertain. Germline V gene lookup returns CDR1 SGHRS and CDR2 YFSETQ. V lost 0 bases to trimming and J lost 5 bases, with 9 bases between them. The CDR3 spans 14 residues. CDR3 amino acids: CASSLGAVDNEQFF. For the CDR3, the DNA is TGCGCCAGCAGCTTGGGGGCCGTCGACAATGAGCAGTTCTTC.

This chain uses TRBV30 with TRBJ2-7; weak D call: TRBD1 (5 bases). V dropped 3 bases and J dropped 0 bases, with 12 bases sitting between them. Germline assignment: CDR1 GTSNPN and CDR2 SVGIG (reference sequence). This CDR3 has 14 residues. CDR3 sequence reads: CAWSSEQGSYEQYF. The DNA for the CDR3 is TGTGCCTGGAGCAGCGAGCAGGGCTCCTACGAGCAGTACTTC.